The next 21 T cell receptor beta chains were all read from a single sample in a study of beta chain features in type 1 diabetes. General observations from the study: A moderate, significant TCRB CDR3 shortening appeared in type 1 diabetes across four CD4+ subsets.

The antigens these receptors bind are not known. Expressed TCRB transcripts were sequenced because the entire RNA isolate underwent reverse transcription. Method: immunoSEQ multiplex PCR; TCRdb's copy keeps in-frame clones and lacks some. This table has about 15,000 clones, 55% to 75% appearing once. Sequencing was carried out using Tregs from blood. All receptors derive from a man aged 30 to 39 with type 1 diabetes.

The chain carries TRBV7-9 and TRBJ2-1, with D tentatively TRBD2 (5 bases). The CDR3 totals 16 residues. Germline CDR1 reads SEHNR; CDR2 reads FQNEAQ (reference sequence). Trimming pared 5 bases from V and 7 bases from J, leaving 21 bases between. CDR3 nucleotide sequence: TGTGCCAGCAGCCTCGGCCGGGATTCCGCCAGGAATGAGCAGTTCTTC. This sequence encodes CASSLGRDSARNEQFF. The full variable domain, its missing parts supplied by reference TRBV7-9 and TRBJ2-1, is DTGVSQNPRHKITKRGQNVTFRCDPISEHNRLYWYRQTLGQGPEFLTYFQNEAQLEKSRLLSDRFSAERPKGSFSTLEIQRTEQGDSAMYLCASSLGRDSARNEQFFGPGTRLTVL.

The chain carries TRBV9 and TRBJ2-7, with TRBD1 matching over 8 bases. The V gene's germline CDR1 is SGDLS and CDR2 YYNGEE. V was clipped by 2 bases and J by 5 bases; unmatched bases: 3. The CDR3 has 13 amino acids. CDR3 residues: CASSVGTGNEQYF. The CDR3 nucleotides read TGTGCCAGCAGCGTTGGGACAGGCAACGAGCAGTACTTC.

This clone was detected once. The chain is built from TRBV30 and TRBJ1-1; no definite D call. The V end was cut by 3 bases, the J end by 3 bases, with 11 bases between. CDR1 is GTSNPN and CDR2 is SVGIG in the germline V gene (reference sequence). The CDR3 runs to 13 residues. The CDR3 DNA is TGTGCCTGGAGACCTCAGGAGGACACTGAAGCTTTCTTT. Amino acid sequence: CAWRPQEDTEAFF.

This clone is medium-sized by share. V usage is TRBV5-1 and J usage is TRBJ2-2; a weak D match, TRBD2 (6 bases). The ends were cut back, 6 bases at V and 2 bases at J, with 11 bases in the middle. The length of the CDR3 is 14 residues. Germline V gene sequence: CDR1 SGHRS, CDR2 YFSETQ. The CDR3 DNA is TGCGCCAGCAAGCAGGGAGGAAACACCGGGGAGCTGTTTTTT. Translated, it gives CASKQGGNTGELFF.

The V call is TRBV19, the J call TRBJ1-1, with 9 bases identical to TRBD1. The CDR3 extends over 14 amino acids. J gave up 1 base and V 6 bases, and 3 bases lay outside the gene matches. The germline V gene encodes CDR1 LNHDA and CDR2 SQIVND (reference sequence). The CDR3 region has the DNA TGTGCCAGTAGGGTGACAGGGGGGAACACTGAAGCTTTCTTT. This sequence encodes CASRVTGGNTEAFF.

V is TRBV5-1 and J is TRBJ2-2; 8 bases are a match to TRBD1. Per germline, CDR1 SGHRS and CDR2 YFSETQ. This CDR3 is 15 amino acids long. Losses at the gene ends were 4 bases for V and 7 bases for J; bases not matched to a gene: 9. DNA of the CDR3: TGCGCCAGCAGCGGGACGACAGGGGTTGTCGGGGAGCTGTTTTTT. It specifies CASSGTTGVVGELFF.

The chain employs TRBV4-1 and TRBJ2-5; D perhaps matches TRBD2 (5 bases). CDR1 is MGHRA, CDR2 YSYEKL, per germline. V was cut by 0 bases and J by 4 bases, with 9 bases left in between. This CDR3 has 14 amino acids. CDR3 sequence reads: CASSQEDRGETQYF. CDR3 DNA: TGCGCCAGCAGCCAAGAGGACCGGGGAGAGACCCAGTACTTC.

This clone has more than one count but fewer than ten. The chain joins TRBV5-1 to TRBJ2-7; 7 bases fit TRBD2. Germline assignment: CDR1 SGHRS and CDR2 YFSETQ. With V trimmed by 2 bases and J by 7 bases, 3 bases remained unmatched. The CDR3 extends over 12 amino acids. The CDR3 spells CASSLRREEQYF. For the CDR3, the DNA is TGCGCCAGCAGCTTAAGGCGGGAGGAGCAGTACTTC.

This clone turned up a few times. The V and J genes are TRBV6-1 and TRBJ2-7; TRBD2 matches at 7 bases. Germline V gene data show CDR1 as MNHNS and CDR2 as SASEGT. The CDR3 is 15 amino acids. Trimming at V came to 0 bases and at J to 3 bases, leaving 5 bases not matched to a gene. This chain's CDR3 is CASSEALGGYYEQYF. For the CDR3, the DNA is TGTGCCAGCAGTGAAGCACTCGGGGGGTACTACGAGCAGTACTTC.

This chain connects TRBV15 to TRBJ1-6; 9 bases are a match to TRBD1. The V gene's germline CDR1 is LNHNV and CDR2 YYDKDF (reference sequence). The CDR3 is made up of 15 amino acids. The V gene end was trimmed by 0 bases and the J gene end by 16 bases; junction bases not matched to a gene: 10. The CDR3 reads CATSRDIGQGSLLHF. DNA of the CDR3: TGTGCCACCAGCAGAGATATAGGACAGGGGTCCCTACTCCACTTT.

The genes are TRBV7-9 and TRBJ1-1, with D maybe TRBD1 (6 bases). V lost 3 bases to trimming and J lost 0 bases, with 8 bases between them. The CDR3 extends over 14 amino acids. The V gene's germline CDR1 is SEHNR and CDR2 FQNEAQ (reference sequence). This CDR3 is CASSFGTLNTEAFF. The CDR3 nucleotides read TGTGCCAGCAGCTTTGGGACACTGAACACTGAAGCTTTCTTT.

The chain is built from TRBV13 and TRBJ2-1; possibly TRBD2 for D (6 bases). This CDR3 region has 15 residues. The V end was cut by 5 bases, the J end by 5 bases, with 16 bases between. The germline V gene encodes CDR1 PRHDT and CDR2 FYEKMQ (reference sequence). The chain's CDR3 is CASSPRGSGNNEQFF. DNA for the CDR3: TGTGCCAGCAGCCCACGTGGTAGCGGCAACAATGAGCAGTTCTTC.

The chain employs TRBV18 and TRBJ2-3; 7 positions match TRBD1. CDR1 and CDR2 (germline): KGHSH, LQKENI. CDR3 length: 15 amino acids. The ends lost 2 bases at V and 7 bases at J; junction bases unmatched: 9. CDR3 nucleotide sequence: TGTGCCAGCTCACCAGGGGACCGCAGGGGGAATACGCAGTATTTT. This codes for CASSPGDRRGNTQYF.

This clone was observed a few times. The chain is built from TRBV6-1 and TRBJ2-3; D possibly corresponds to TRBD2 (6 bases). The CDR3 length is 14 residues. Germline lookup yields CDR1 MNHNS and CDR2 SASEGT. Trimming cost V 6 bases and J 0 bases, with 10 bases left between them. CDR3 sequence: CASRAGTSTDTQYF. In nucleotides, the CDR3 is TGTGCCAGCAGAGCCGGGACTAGCACAGATACGCAGTATTTT.

This chain links TRBV4-2 with TRBJ1-1; 8 bases map to TRBD1. Germline-derived CDR1 and CDR2 are LGHNA and YNFKEQ. There are 15 residues in the CDR3. Trimming took 4 bases from V and 0 from J; bases not matched to a gene: 4. CDR3 sequence (DNA): TGTGCCAGCAGCCGGGACAGGTCCATGAACACTGAAGCTTTCTTT. Amino acid sequence: CASSRDRSMNTEAFF.

CDR3 in amino acids: CASSLDGSNGELFF. CDR3 bases: TGTGCCAGCAGCTTAGATGGTAGTAACGGGGAGCTGTTTTTT. This chain uses TRBV11-3 with TRBJ2-2; D is ambiguous. Germline CDR1 is SGHNT and CDR2 is YENEEA. The ends were cut back, 0 bases at V and 7 bases at J, with 9 bases in the middle. The CDR3 runs to 14 residues.

This clone has only one observation. This chain connects TRBV7-9 to TRBJ2-1; possibly TRBD2 for D (5 bases). CDR1 SEHNR and CDR2 FQNEAQ come from the germline V gene (reference sequence). V was clipped by 1 base and J by 2 bases, with 18 bases between them. The CDR3 loop spans 18 amino acids. The DNA for the CDR3 is TGTGCCAGCAGCTTAGGTTCCGGGGTCCTCACTACCTACAATGAGCAGTTCTTC. It codes for CASSLGSGVLTTYNEQFF.

The chain recombines TRBV27 with TRBJ1-1; D call uncertain. There are 13 residues in the CDR3. The germline V and J ends were trimmed by 8 bases and 4 bases, with 14 bases remaining between them. The V gene's germline CDR1 is MNHEY and CDR2 SMNVEV (reference sequence). Here the CDR3 DNA reads TGTGCCAGCGTGGATCGGGTCGGCACTGAAGCTTTCTTT. It yields the protein CASVDRVGTEAFF.

This clone was found a few times. J is TRBJ2-3 and V is TRBV5-1, with 11 bases matching TRBD2. Germline trimming cut 5 bases from V and 4 bases from J; bases unmatched to any gene: 0. The germline CDR1 and CDR2 sequences are SGHRS and YFSETQ. The CDR3 sequence is 13 residues long. The CDR3 DNA reads as TGCGCCAGCAGGACTAGCGGGGCAGATACGCAGTATTTT. Its protein is CASRTSGADTQYF.

The chain carries TRBV4-1 and TRBJ1-2, with 10 bases fitting TRBD1. Trimming removed 1 base from V and 4 bases from J; junction bases left unmatched: 0. CDR3 length equals 14 residues. Germline-derived CDR1 and CDR2 are MGHRA and YSYEKL. The CDR3 loop reads CASSQGDRGYGYTF. As DNA, the CDR3 is TGCGCCAGCAGCCAAGGGGACAGGGGCTATGGCTACACCTTC.

The chain is built from TRBV7-2 and TRBJ2-1; 7 nucleotides agree with TRBD2. The CDR3 totals 15 residues. Germline V CDR1 and CDR2: SGHTA, FQGNSA. V dropped 5 bases and J dropped 4; count of bases not matched to a gene: 8. Written as DNA, the CDR3 is TGTGCCAGCAGCGCCGGGGGGTCTGTTTACAATGAGCAGTTCTTC. Translation gives CASSAGGSVYNEQFF.